A selection of T cell receptor beta chains follows, all from one sample in a study of blood T cell repertoires in COVID-19. Sequenced by immunoSEQ multiplex PCR; TCRdb stores in-frame clones only, minus some. In the table there are more than 200,000 clones, roughly 80% of which are singletons. The sample comprised peripheral blood. The receptor source for this set is a man aged 50-59 years with active or convalescent COVID-19. Both conserved end residues are part of each CDR3. Each record gives: CDR3 length, J gene, V gene, clone size, D gene, CDR3 DNA, CDR3 protein. The D gene is left open where the match is weak. The listing skips clone size in some rows; elsewhere it reads once, few, many or a size class.

length: 15; J: TRBJ1-3; V: TRBV3-1/TRBV3-2; size: -; D: TRBD1; DNA: TGTGCCAGCAGCCCAGGGACAGGGACTGGAAACACCATATATTTT; CDR3: CASSPGTGTGNTIYF
length: 19; J: TRBJ2-2; V: TRBV7-9; size: -; D: TRBD1; DNA: TGTGCCAGCAGCGCACGCACGTTTGGGGACAGGGGGTTAACCGGGGAGCTGTTTTTT; CDR3: CASSARTFGDRGLTGELFF
length: 14; J: TRBJ1-2; V: TRBV4-2; size: -; D: -; DNA: TGTGCCAGCAGCCAAGAAGAGGCAGTCTATGGCTACACCTTC; CDR3: CASSQEEAVYGYTF
length: 16; J: TRBJ2-3; V: TRBV5-6; size: -; D: TRBD1; DNA: TGTGCCAGCAGCTTGGGTGGGACAGGGTGGACAGATACGCAGTATTTT; CDR3: CASSLGGTGWTDTQYF
length: 14; J: TRBJ2-7; V: TRBV6-4; size: -; D: -; DNA: TGTGCCAGCAGTGACCAGCATAGCCTACGAGAGCAGTACTTC; CDR3: CASSDQHSLREQYF
length: 17; J: TRBJ2-1; V: TRBV10-3; size: -; D: TRBD2; DNA: TGTGCCATCAGTGGCTCCGGGACTAGCGGGGGGCGAGGTGAGCAGTTCTTC; CDR3: CAISGSGTSGGRGEQFF
length: 18; J: TRBJ2-3; V: TRBV11-3; size: -; D: TRBD2; DNA: TGTGCCAGCAGCTTAGGGGTGGCTAGCGGGGGGCTAGTAGATACGCAGTATTTT; CDR3: CASSLGVASGGLVDTQYF
length: 14; J: TRBJ2-5; V: TRBV5-1; size: -; D: -; DNA: TGCGCCAGCAGCTTGGGAGGCAAGCAAGAGACCCAGTACTTC; CDR3: CASSLGGKQETQYF
length: 15; J: TRBJ2-1; V: TRBV6-5; size: -; D: -; DNA: TGTGCCAGCAGTAGAGGACAGCAAACAAACAATGAGCAGTTCTTC; CDR3: CASSRGQQTNNEQFF
length: 15; J: TRBJ1-5; V: TRBV19; size: -; D: TRBD1; DNA: TGTGCCAGTAGTAATCACAGGGGTGGCAATCAGCCCCAGCATTTT; CDR3: CASSNHRGGNQPQHF
length: 14; J: TRBJ1-4; V: TRBV10-3; size: once; D: TRBD1; DNA: TGTGCCATCAGTACGACAGGGACTAATGAAAAACTGTTTTTT; CDR3: CAISTTGTNEKLFF
length: 14; J: TRBJ1-2; V: TRBV28; size: -; D: -; DNA: TGTGCCAGCAGTTTCGGGCGGGCAGCTTATGGCTACACCTTC; CDR3: CASSFGRAAYGYTF
length: 14; J: TRBJ2-1; V: TRBV19; size: -; D: TRBD1; DNA: TGTGCCAGTACAAGACAGGGGACCCCCAATGAGCAGTTCTTC; CDR3: CASTRQGTPNEQFF
length: 18; J: TRBJ1-1; V: TRBV4-1; size: -; D: -; DNA: TGCGCCAGCAGCCAAGAGTTGCTCAGACAGGCCTCGAACACTGAAGCTTTCTTT; CDR3: CASSQELLRQASNTEAFF
length: 16; J: TRBJ2-7; V: TRBV6-5; size: once; D: -; DNA: TGTGCCAGCAGTTACTCGTCATCGGTCGGTTCTGGCGAGCAGTACTTC; CDR3: CASSYSSSVGSGEQYF
length: 17; J: TRBJ2-3; V: TRBV13; size: -; D: TRBD2; DNA: TGTGCCAGCCGAACTGCGGGGGGCACCTTATTCACAGATACGCAGTATTTT; CDR3: CASRTAGGTLFTDTQYF
length: 13; J: TRBJ1-1; V: TRBV5-6; size: -; D: -; DNA: TGTGCCAGCAGCTTGGTCCGAGGGTCTGAAGCTTTCTTT; CDR3: CASSLVRGSEAFF
length: 15; J: TRBJ1-3; V: TRBV25-1; size: -; D: -; DNA: TGTGCCAGCAGTGAGGCAGGTCCCTCTGGAAACACCATATATTTT; CDR3: CASSEAGPSGNTIYF
length: 15; J: TRBJ2-2; V: TRBV4-3; size: -; D: -; DNA: TGCGCCAGCAGCCGTGATGGCCTTGGCACCGGGGAGCTGTTTTTT; CDR3: CASSRDGLGTGELFF
length: 13; J: TRBJ1-2; V: TRBV24-1; size: -; D: -; DNA: TGTGCCACCAGTGATTTAGGAGGCTATGGCTACACCTTC; CDR3: CATSDLGGYGYTF
length: 14; J: TRBJ1-4; V: TRBV7-2; size: once; D: -; DNA: TGTGCCAGCAGCTTAGAAGGGGTCGGTGAAAAACTGTTTTTT; CDR3: CASSLEGVGEKLFF
length: 14; J: TRBJ1-1; V: TRBV25-1; size: -; D: -; DNA: TGTGCCAGCAGTGAGCAGTACGAGAACACTGAAGCTTTCTTT; CDR3: CASSEQYENTEAFF
length: 12; J: TRBJ1-2; V: TRBV19; size: -; D: TRBD1; DNA: TGTGCCACTCGACAGGGTAACTATGGCTACACCTTC; CDR3: CATRQGNYGYTF
length: 13; J: TRBJ1-5; V: TRBV29-1; size: -; D: -; DNA: TGCAGCGTTGAGGCAGGGGGCAATCAGCCCCAGCATTTT; CDR3: CSVEAGGNQPQHF
length: 17; J: TRBJ1-1; V: TRBV5-3; size: -; D: TRBD1; DNA: TGTGCCAGAAGCGCGGGACAGGGACGGTCCAAGAACACTGAAGCTTTCTTT; CDR3: CARSAGQGRSKNTEAFF
length: 14; J: TRBJ2-7; V: TRBV5-6; size: -; D: TRBD1; DNA: TGTGCCAGCAGCTTTGGGACAGGGGCCTACGAGCAGTACTTC; CDR3: CASSFGTGAYEQYF
length: 13; J: TRBJ1-5; V: TRBV29-1; size: -; D: -; DNA: TGCAGCGTCCTCTTGGGCGGGGAGCAGCCCCAGCATTTT; CDR3: CSVLLGGEQPQHF
length: 13; J: TRBJ1-2; V: TRBV28; size: -; D: -; DNA: TGTGCCAGCAGTTTAGAGGGATACGATGGCTACACCTTC; CDR3: CASSLEGYDGYTF
length: 15; J: TRBJ1-6; V: TRBV2; size: -; D: TRBD1; DNA: TGTGCCAGCAGGGGGACCGGGACAGGGTGGTCACCCCTCCACTTT; CDR3: CASRGTGTGWSPLHF
length: 16; J: TRBJ1-1; V: TRBV3-1/TRBV3-2; size: -; D: TRBD1; DNA: TGTGCCAGCAGCCAAGTTCAGGGGGCGGGGAACACTGAAGCTTTCTTT; CDR3: CASSQVQGAGNTEAFF
length: 16; J: TRBJ2-3; V: TRBV4-3; size: -; D: TRBD1; DNA: TGCGCCAGCAGCCCACGGACAGGGGAGAGCACAGATACGCAGTATTTT; CDR3: CASSPRTGESTDTQYF
length: 13; J: TRBJ1-1; V: TRBV7-2; size: once; D: TRBD1; DNA: TGTGCCAGCAGCTTAGACAGGGGGGCTGAAGCTTTCTTT; CDR3: CASSLDRGAEAFF